Listed here are 23 T cell receptor beta chains from one sample, sequenced in a study of blood T cells in healthy people across ages (dated by TCRdb to between 2014 and 2017). Library prep was done by 5' RACE. Sequencing used an Illumina HiSeq 2500. The second PCR ran for roughly 7 to 12 cycles and used a J-beta primer mix along with a sample-barcoded 5' primer. TCRdb passed the public sequencing reads through fastp at Q25 and MiXCR, retaining productive beta sequences. Entries are consolidated by CDR3 protein sequence, retaining the most common genes and DNA. A total of 800,000 or so distinct CDR3 sequences appear in this sample, around 62% of them only once. The ten largest clones add up to roughly 25% of the sample. What was sequenced was blood. Receptors originate from a young man in good health.

The chain has TRBV7-8 and TRBJ2-4; D unclear. The J call may be mistaken, given a closer DNA end match to TRBJ2-7. The V gene's germline CDR1 is SGHVS and CDR2 FQNEAQ. This CDR3 is 12 amino acids long. DNA of the CDR3: TGTGCCAGCAGCCCCCCCGGGTTCGAGCAGTACTTC. Encoded protein: CASSPPGFEQYF.

The gene calls are TRBV4-3 and TRBJ2-1; 9 bases are shared with TRBD2. The J segment lost 7 bases and the V segment lost 0 bases, leaving 16 bases of the junction unmatched. Germline CDR1 reads LGHNA; CDR2 reads YSLEER. The CDR3 extends over 19 amino acids. Here the CDR3 reads CASSQEIMRRGGAPNEQFF. As DNA, the CDR3 is TGCGCCAGCAGCCAAGAAATTATGAGACGCGGGGGGGCCCCAAATGAGCAGTTCTTC.

In its sample, this clonotype was seen many times. The DNA of the CDR3 is TGTGCCAGCAGCGAACCTACCGGGACAGGGGCGCTCAGTCGCTCGGGAAATGAGCAGTTCTTC. Amino acid sequence: CASSEPTGTGALSRSGNEQFF. The chain carries TRBV9 and TRBJ2-1, with 10 bases fitting TRBD1. This CDR3 has 21 residues. V shed 3 bases and J 7 bases; nucleotides not matched to a gene: 25. In germline, CDR1 is SGDLS, CDR2 YYNGEE.

This clonotype was picked up a small number of times. The chain combines TRBV3-1 with TRBJ2-7, with unresolved D. The V gene lost 3 bases and the J gene lost 1 base, with 7 bases spanning the gap. The CDR3 is made up of 13 amino acids. The germline gives CDR1 LGHDT, CDR2 YNNKEL (reference sequence). Written as DNA, the CDR3 is TGTGCCAGCAGCCAGAGACCTTCCTACGAGCAGTACTTC. This translates into CASSQRPSYEQYF.

This clonotype was seen a few times. The chain couples TRBV7-2 to TRBJ2-5; perhaps TRBD1 as D (5 bases). Germline CDR1 is SGHTA and CDR2 is FQGNSA. Trimming took off 6 bases at V and 2 bases at J, with 13 bases between the two ends. The CDR3 spans 14 residues. The CDR3 here is CASSFLGQQETQYF. For the CDR3, the DNA is TGTGCCAGCAGTTTTCTAGGACAACAAGAGACCCAGTACTTC.

The rearrangement joins TRBV2 to TRBJ1-2; weak D call: TRBD1 (6 bases). V was cut by 8 bases and J by 5 bases, with 18 bases left in between. The germline gives CDR1 SNHLY, CDR2 FYNNEI. The CDR3 is 14 amino acids. For the CDR3, the DNA is TGTGCCAGCGCCCGAGGGGGGGCGGATTATGGCTACACCTTC. Translated: CASARGGADYGYTF.

The rearrangement links TRBV11-1 to TRBJ2-1, with 7 bases lining up with TRBD1. CDR3 length: 14 amino acids. CDR1 is SGHAT, CDR2 FQDESV, per germline (reference sequence). The V and J ends lost 5 bases and 4 bases, in that order; junction bases with no gene match: 5. CDR3: CASSKEGAYNEQFF. The CDR3, as DNA: TGTGCCAGCAGCAAAGAGGGGGCTTACAATGAGCAGTTCTTC.

This chain connects TRBV29-1 to TRBJ2-6; maybe TRBD1 (6 bases). Trimming removed 5 bases at V and 2 bases at J, with 10 bases between. This CDR3 has 14 amino acids. Germline CDR1 SQVTM, CDR2 ANQGSEA. In nucleotides, the CDR3 is TGCAGCGTTTCCCGGGACACTGGGGCCAACGTCCTGACTTTC. Its protein product is CSVSRDTGANVLTF. Together with reference TRBV29-1 and TRBJ2-6, the CDR3 gives the full variable domain: SAVISQKPSRDICQRGTSLTIQCQVDSQVTMMFWYRQQPGQSLTLIATANQGSEATYESGFVIDKFPISRPNLTFSTLTVSNMSPEDSSIYLCSVSRDTGANVLTFGAGSRLTVL.

This clonotype was picked up one time. The chain employs TRBV4-3 and TRBJ1-2; 8 nucleotides agree with TRBD1. The CDR3 has 15 residues. With 2 bases clipped from V and 10 bases from J, the junction kept 12 bases outside the gene matches. CDR1 and CDR2 from the germline V gene are LGHNA and YSLEER. In DNA, the CDR3 is TGCGCCAGCAGCCAATACGGGGACAGGCGGGTGATCTACACCTTC. Its protein is CASSQYGDRRVIYTF.

The chain has TRBV12-3 or TRBV12-4 and TRBJ2-2; D remains ambiguous. CDR3 length equals 16 residues. Trimming removed 2 bases from V and 0 bases from J, with 10 bases in between. The CDR3 reads CASSLNGPANTGELFF. For the CDR3, the DNA is TGTGCCAGCAGTTTAAACGGCCCAGCGAACACCGGGGAGCTGTTTTTT.

The V gene is TRBV29-1, the J gene TRBJ1-2, with D uncertain. The CDR3 runs to 13 residues. Per the germline V gene, CDR1 is SQVTM and CDR2 is ANQGSEA. V was shortened by 3 bases and J by 4 bases, with 12 bases between the two germline ends. The CDR3 DNA reads as TGCAGCGTTGAGAGTACATCGAGCTATGGCTACACCTTC. Its protein is CSVESTSSYGYTF.

The genes are TRBV7-2 and TRBJ1-5; TRBD1 might be the D (6 bases). The length of the CDR3 is 14 residues. Trimming shortened V by 3 bases and J by 7 bases, and 13 bases separated the two germline ends. Germline CDR1 is SGHTA and CDR2 is FQGNSA. The CDR3 region has the DNA TGTGCCAGCAGCTTCTTAGGACAGTGGCAGCCCCAGCATTTT. This translates into CASSFLGQWQPQHF.

This chain links TRBV15 with TRBJ2-1; TRBD2 matches 12 bases. The CDR3 spans 17 residues. Germline V gene data show CDR1 as LNHNV and CDR2 as YYDKDF (reference sequence). The ends lost 3 bases at V and 1 base at J; junction bases unmatched: 4. Here the CDR3 reads CATSSGLAGQSYNEQFF. The CDR3 region has the DNA TGTGCCACCAGCAGTGGACTAGCGGGGCAGTCCTACAATGAGCAGTTCTTC.

The chain couples TRBV29-1 to TRBJ1-4, with 8 bases matching TRBD1. The germline V gene encodes CDR1 SQVTM and CDR2 ANQGSEA. The CDR3 is 13 residues long. V dropped 3 bases and J dropped 10; count of bases not matched to a gene: 7. CDR3 sequence (DNA): TGCAGCGTTGAGGAGACAGGGGCTTCAAAACTGTTTTTT. Protein sequence: CSVEETGASKLFF.

A few counts support this clonotype. This rearrangement joins TRBV7-2 to TRBJ2-3, with D unclear. This CDR3 is 15 amino acids long. Per the germline V gene, CDR1 is SGHTA and CDR2 is FQGNSA. V lost 5 bases, J lost 4 bases, and 16 bases lay in between. This CDR3 reads CASSNGEGWSDTQYF. The CDR3 bases are TGTGCCAGCAGCAACGGTGAAGGGTGGTCAGATACGCAGTATTTT.

This clonotype came up many times. V and J are TRBV4-2 and TRBJ2-7; D could derive from TRBD1 or TRBD2 (5 bases each). Germline V gene data show CDR1 as LGHNA and CDR2 as YNFKEQ. V was trimmed by 1 base and J by 3 bases, leaving 16 bases between them. The CDR3 spans 16 residues. CDR3 nucleotide sequence: TGTGCCAGCAGCCAAGGCATAGGGGAGTCTCTCTACGAGCAGTACTTC. Its protein is CASSQGIGESLYEQYF.

This chain connects TRBV20-1 to TRBJ2-3; D not resolved. V dropped 8 bases and J dropped 2 bases, with 23 bases sitting between them. Germline lookup yields CDR1 DFQATT and CDR2 SNEGSKA (reference sequence). The CDR3 is 16 amino acids. CDR3 residues: CSLPPGAGPITDTQYF. DNA of the CDR3: TGCAGTCTCCCCCCGGGCGCCGGCCCCATCACAGATACGCAGTATTTT.

The V gene is TRBV4-3, the J gene TRBJ1-4; D remains unclear. Germline V lookup: CDR1 LGHNA, CDR2 YSLEER. The CDR3 is 14 residues long. The ends were cut back, 1 base at V and 11 bases at J, with 14 bases in the middle. The CDR3 loop reads CASSQVRSSQKLFF. As DNA, the CDR3 is TGCGCCAGCAGCCAAGTACGCTCTTCCCAGAAACTGTTTTTT.

This clonotype was detected only a few times. The rearrangement links TRBV7-3 to TRBJ1-2; 8 bases are a match to TRBD1. The CDR3 is made up of 13 amino acids. Germline V lookup: CDR1 SGHTA, CDR2 FQGTGA. Unmatched junction bases numbered 5, after V lost 4 bases and J lost 7 bases. CDR3 protein: CASSSGQEGGYTF. The CDR3 DNA reads as TGTGCCAGCAGCTCGGGACAGGAGGGTGGCTACACCTTC.

The J gene is TRBJ1-2, the V gene TRBV6-2 or TRBV6-3; D call uncertain. The CDR3 spans 11 residues. From germline, CDR1 is MNHEY and CDR2 SVGEGT. Trimming stripped 6 bases from V and 6 bases from J, with 8 bases between. The CDR3 bases are TGTGCCAGCAGCCAGACAAATGGCTACACCTTC. It specifies CASSQTNGYTF.

The gene calls are TRBV25-1 and TRBJ2-1; perhaps D is TRBD1 or TRBD2 (5 bases each). The CDR3 extends over 12 amino acids. Between the trimmed V and J ends, which lost 8 bases and 6 bases, there was a span of 11 bases. Germline V gene lookup returns CDR1 MGHDK and CDR2 SYGVNS. CDR3 residues: CASGGASNEQFF. The CDR3 DNA is TGTGCCAGCGGGGGAGCGAGCAATGAGCAGTTCTTC.

This clonotype was seen a handful of times. This rearrangement joins TRBV6-5 to TRBJ2-7; 11 bases line up with TRBD2. The end of the DNA fits TRBJ2-5 better, so the J call may be wrong. Germline CDR1 and CDR2: MNHEY and SVGAGI. The CDR3 consists of 15 residues. This CDR3 is CASSSTSGGGETQYF. DNA of the CDR3: TGTGCCAGCAGTTCTACTAGCGGGGGCGGGGAGACCCAGTACTTC.

The rearrangement uses TRBV20-1 and TRBJ2-3; tentatively, D is TRBD1 (6 bases). This CDR3 has 12 residues. Per the germline V gene, CDR1 is DFQATT and CDR2 is SNEGSKA (reference sequence). The V end was cut by 6 bases, the J end by 4 bases, with 11 bases between. This CDR3 is CSAKQGPDTQYF. As DNA, the CDR3 is TGCAGTGCCAAACAGGGCCCAGATACGCAGTATTTT.